The present TCR beta chain was sequenced within a study of quantifying T cell responses using KT2 cells. Study-wide context: TCR alpha and beta constant-region primers primed reverse transcription of RNA. Estimated efficiency of the T4 ligation step was above 9% under optimum conditions. A predetermined fluorescence threshold ended the second PCR, run as a qPCR.

Each cDNA got a UMI-containing oligo ligated at its 3' end. The first PCR ran approximately 4 cycles with an equimolar RC1.1 and RC1.2 beta primer mix. MiXCR, applied by TCRdb to the UMI-ligation and nested PCR reads, yields one record per CDR3 protein. The sample gives tens of thousands of distinct CDR3 sequences, more than 9% of which show up once; about 10% is in the top ten. This clonotype was counted a few times. Deletions cut 6 bases from V and 1 base from J, with 19 bases between. CDR3 length: 16 residues. The sequenced material came from PBMCs spiked with cells of the T cell clone KT2. V is TRBV12-3 or TRBV12-4 and J is TRBJ2-7; maybe TRBD1 (6 bases). This TCR derives from a human donor. CDR3 nucleotide sequence: TGTGCCAGCAGCCTACAATATGGGCAGGGGTCCTACGAGCAGTACTTC. Translating gives CASSLQYGQGSYEQYF.